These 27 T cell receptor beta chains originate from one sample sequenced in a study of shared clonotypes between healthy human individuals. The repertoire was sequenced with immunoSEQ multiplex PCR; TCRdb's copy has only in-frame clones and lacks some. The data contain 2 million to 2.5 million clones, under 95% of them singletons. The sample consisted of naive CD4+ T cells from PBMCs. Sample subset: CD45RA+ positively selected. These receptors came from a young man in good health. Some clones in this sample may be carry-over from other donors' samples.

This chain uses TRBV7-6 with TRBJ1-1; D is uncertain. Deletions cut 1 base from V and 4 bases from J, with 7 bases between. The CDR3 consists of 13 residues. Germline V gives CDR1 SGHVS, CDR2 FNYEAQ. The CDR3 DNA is TGTGCCAGCAGCTTAGGCACGGGCACTGAAGCTTTCTTT. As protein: CASSLGTGTEAFF.

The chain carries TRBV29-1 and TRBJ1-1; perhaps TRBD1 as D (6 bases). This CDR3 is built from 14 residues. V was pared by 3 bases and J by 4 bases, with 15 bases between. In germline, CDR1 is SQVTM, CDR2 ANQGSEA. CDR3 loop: CSVENRASVTEAFF. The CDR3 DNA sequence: TGCAGCGTTGAGAACAGGGCCTCGGTCACTGAAGCTTTCTTT. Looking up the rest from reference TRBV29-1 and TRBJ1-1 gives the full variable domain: SAVISQKPSRDICQRGTSLTIQCQVDSQVTMMFWYRQQPGQSLTLIATANQGSEATYESGFVIDKFPISRPNLTFSTLTVSNMSPEDSSIYLCSVENRASVTEAFFGQGTRLTVV.

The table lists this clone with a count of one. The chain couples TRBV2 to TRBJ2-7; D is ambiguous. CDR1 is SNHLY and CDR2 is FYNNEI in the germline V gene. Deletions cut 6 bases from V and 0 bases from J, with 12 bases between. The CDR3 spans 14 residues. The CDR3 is CASSGPLSSYEQYF. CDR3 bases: TGTGCCAGCAGCGGGCCGTTGAGCTCCTACGAGCAGTACTTC.

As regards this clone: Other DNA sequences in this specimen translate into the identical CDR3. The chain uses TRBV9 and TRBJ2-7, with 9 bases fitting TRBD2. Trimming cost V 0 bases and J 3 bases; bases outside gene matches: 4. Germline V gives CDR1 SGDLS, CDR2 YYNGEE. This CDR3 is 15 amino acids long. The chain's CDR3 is CASSVGGGRVYEQYF. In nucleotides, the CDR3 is TGTGCCAGCAGCGTAGGCGGCGGGAGGGTCTACGAGCAGTACTTC. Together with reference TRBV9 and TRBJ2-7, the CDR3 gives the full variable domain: DSGVTQTPKHLITATGQRVTLRCSPRSGDLSVYWYQQSLDQGLQFLIQYYNGEERAKGNILERFSAQQFPDLHSELNLSSLELGDSALYFCASSVGGGRVYEQYFGPGTRLTVT.

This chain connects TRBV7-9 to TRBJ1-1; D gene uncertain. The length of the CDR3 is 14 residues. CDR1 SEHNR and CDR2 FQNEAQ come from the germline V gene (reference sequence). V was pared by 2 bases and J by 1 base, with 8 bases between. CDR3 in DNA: TGTGCCAGCAGCTTACTGGGAGAGAACACTGAAGCTTTCTTT. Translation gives CASSLLGENTEAFF.

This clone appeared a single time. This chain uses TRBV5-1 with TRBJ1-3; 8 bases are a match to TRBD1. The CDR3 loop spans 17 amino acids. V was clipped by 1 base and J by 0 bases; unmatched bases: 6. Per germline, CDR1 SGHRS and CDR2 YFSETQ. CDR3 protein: CASSLPGQVISGNTIYF. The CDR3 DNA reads TGCGCCAGCAGCTTGCCGGGACAGGTGATCTCTGGAAACACCATATATTTT.

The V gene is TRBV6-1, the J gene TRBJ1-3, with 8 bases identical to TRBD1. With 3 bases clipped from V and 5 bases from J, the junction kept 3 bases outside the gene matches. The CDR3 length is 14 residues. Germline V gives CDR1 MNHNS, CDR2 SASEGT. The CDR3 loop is CASSEGTGRNTIYF. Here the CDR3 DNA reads TGTGCCAGCAGTGAGGGGACAGGAAGAAACACCATATATTTT.

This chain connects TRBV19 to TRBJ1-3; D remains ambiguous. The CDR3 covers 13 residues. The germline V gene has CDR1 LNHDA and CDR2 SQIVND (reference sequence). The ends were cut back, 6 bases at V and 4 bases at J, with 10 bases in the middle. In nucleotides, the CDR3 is TGTGCCAGTAGGCCAGTGGACGGAAACACCATATATTTT. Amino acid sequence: CASRPVDGNTIYF.

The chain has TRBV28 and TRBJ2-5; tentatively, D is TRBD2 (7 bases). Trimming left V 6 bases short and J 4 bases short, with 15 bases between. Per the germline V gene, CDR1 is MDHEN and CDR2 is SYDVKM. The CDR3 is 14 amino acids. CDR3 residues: CASSGGLRGETQYF. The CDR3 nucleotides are TGTGCCAGCAGCGGGGGGCTCCGCGGAGAGACCCAGTACTTC.

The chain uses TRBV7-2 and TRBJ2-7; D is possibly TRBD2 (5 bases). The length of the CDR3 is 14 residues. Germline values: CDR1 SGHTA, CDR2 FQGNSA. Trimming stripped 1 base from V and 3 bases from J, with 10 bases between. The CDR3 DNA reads TGTGCCAGCAGCTTAGGTCTAAGCGGCTACGAGCAGTACTTC. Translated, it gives CASSLGLSGYEQYF.

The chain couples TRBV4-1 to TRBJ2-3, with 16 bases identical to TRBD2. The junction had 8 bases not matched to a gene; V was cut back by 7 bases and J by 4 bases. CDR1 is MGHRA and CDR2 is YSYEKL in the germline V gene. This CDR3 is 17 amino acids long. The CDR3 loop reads CASKLGLAGGMADTQYF. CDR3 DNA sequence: TGCGCCAGCAAGCTGGGACTAGCGGGAGGGATGGCAGATACGCAGTATTTT.

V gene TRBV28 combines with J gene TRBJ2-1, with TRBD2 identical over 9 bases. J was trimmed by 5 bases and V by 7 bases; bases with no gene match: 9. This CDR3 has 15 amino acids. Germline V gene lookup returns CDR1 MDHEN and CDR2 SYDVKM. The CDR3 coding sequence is TGTGCCAGCACCTCGGGCGGGAGGGGGGACAATGAGCAGTTCTTC. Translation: CASTSGGRGDNEQFF.

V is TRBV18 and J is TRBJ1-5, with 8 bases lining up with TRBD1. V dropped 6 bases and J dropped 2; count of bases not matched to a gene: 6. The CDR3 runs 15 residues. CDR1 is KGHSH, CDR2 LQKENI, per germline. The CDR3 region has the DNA TGTGCCAGCTCTGAAGGGACAGGAGGCAATCAGCCCCAGCATTTT. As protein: CASSEGTGGNQPQHF.

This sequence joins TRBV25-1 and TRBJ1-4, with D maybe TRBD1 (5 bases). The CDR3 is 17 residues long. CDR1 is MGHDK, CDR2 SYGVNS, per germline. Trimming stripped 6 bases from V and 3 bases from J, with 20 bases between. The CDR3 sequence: CASRPWGSSEANEKLFF. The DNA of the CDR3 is TGTGCCAGCAGACCCTGGGGGTCGTCGGAAGCTAATGAAAAACTGTTTTTT.

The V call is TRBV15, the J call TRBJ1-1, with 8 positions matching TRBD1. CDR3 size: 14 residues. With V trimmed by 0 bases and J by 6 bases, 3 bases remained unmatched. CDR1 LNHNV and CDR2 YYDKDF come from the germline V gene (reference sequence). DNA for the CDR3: TGTGCCACCAGCAGAGATCGGGACAGGCCTGAAGCTTTCTTT. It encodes CATSRDRDRPEAFF.

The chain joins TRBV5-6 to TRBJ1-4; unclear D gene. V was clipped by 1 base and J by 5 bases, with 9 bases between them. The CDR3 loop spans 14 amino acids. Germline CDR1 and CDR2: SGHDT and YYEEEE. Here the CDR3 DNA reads TGTGCCAGCAGCTTGATTTCGGTCAATGAAAAACTGTTTTTT. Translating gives CASSLISVNEKLFF.

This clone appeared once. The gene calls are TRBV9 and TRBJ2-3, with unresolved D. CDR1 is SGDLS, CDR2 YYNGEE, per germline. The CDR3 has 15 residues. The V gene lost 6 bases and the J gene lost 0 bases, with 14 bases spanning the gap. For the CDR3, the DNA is TGTGCCAGCAACGTCGACCCATTTAGCACAGATACGCAGTATTTT. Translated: CASNVDPFSTDTQYF.

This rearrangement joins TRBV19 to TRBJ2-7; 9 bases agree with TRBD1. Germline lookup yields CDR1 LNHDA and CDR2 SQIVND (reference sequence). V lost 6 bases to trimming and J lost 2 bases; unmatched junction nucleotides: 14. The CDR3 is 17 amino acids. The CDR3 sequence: CASSPLLDRGRTYEQYF. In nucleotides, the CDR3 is TGTGCCAGTAGCCCCCTATTGGACAGGGGAAGAACCTACGAGCAGTACTTC.

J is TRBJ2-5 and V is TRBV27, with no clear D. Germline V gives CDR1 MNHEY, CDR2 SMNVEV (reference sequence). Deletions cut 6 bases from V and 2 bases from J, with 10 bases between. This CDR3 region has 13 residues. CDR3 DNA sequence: TGTGCCAGCAGCCAGAGGCAGCAAGAGACCCAGTACTTC. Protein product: CASSQRQQETQYF.

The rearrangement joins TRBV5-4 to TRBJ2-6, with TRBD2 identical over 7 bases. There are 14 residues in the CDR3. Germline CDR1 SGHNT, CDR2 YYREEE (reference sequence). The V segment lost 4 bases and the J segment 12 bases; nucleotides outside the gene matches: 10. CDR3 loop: CASSREVYLSVLTF. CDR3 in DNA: TGTGCCAGCAGCCGGGAGGTTTACTTGAGCGTCCTGACTTTC. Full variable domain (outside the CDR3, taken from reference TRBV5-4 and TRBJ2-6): ETGVTQSPTHLIKTRGQQVTLRCSSQSGHNTVSWYQQALGQGPQFIFQYYREEENGRGNFPPRFSGLQFPNYSSELNVNALELDDSALYLCASSREVYLSVLTFGAGSRLTVL.

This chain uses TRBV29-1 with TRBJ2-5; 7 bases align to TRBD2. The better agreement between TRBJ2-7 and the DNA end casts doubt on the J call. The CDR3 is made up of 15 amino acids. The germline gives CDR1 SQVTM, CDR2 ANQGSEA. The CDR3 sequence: CSVGQRLAALSEQYF. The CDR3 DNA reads TGCAGCGTTGGTCAACGCCTAGCGGCCCTCTCCGAGCAGTACTTC.

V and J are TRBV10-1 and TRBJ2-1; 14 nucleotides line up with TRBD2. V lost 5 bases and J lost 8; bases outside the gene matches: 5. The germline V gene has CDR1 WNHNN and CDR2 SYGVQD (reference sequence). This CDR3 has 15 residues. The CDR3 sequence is CASSPGTSGSHEQFF. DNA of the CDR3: TGCGCCAGCAGTCCCGGGACTAGCGGGAGCCATGAGCAGTTCTTC.

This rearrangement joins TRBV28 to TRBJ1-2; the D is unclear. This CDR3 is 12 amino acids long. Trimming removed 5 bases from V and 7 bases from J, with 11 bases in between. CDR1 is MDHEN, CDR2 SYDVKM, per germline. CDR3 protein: CASSPLLRGYTF. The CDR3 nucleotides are TGTGCCAGCAGTCCCCTTCTCCGTGGCTACACCTTC.

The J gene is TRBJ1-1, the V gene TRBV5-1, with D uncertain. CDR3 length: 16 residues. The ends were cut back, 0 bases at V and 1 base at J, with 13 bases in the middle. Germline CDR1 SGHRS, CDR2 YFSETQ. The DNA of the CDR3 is TGCGCCAGCAGCTTGGGGGTTACCCAGTGGAACACTGAAGCTTTCTTT. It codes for CASSLGVTQWNTEAFF. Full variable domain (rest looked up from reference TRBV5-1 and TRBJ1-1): KAGVTQTPRYLIKTRGQQVTLSCSPISGHRSVSWYQQTPGQGLQFLFEYFSETQRNKGNFPGRFSGRQFSNSRSEMNVSTLELGDSALYLCASSLGVTQWNTEAFFGQGTRLTVV.

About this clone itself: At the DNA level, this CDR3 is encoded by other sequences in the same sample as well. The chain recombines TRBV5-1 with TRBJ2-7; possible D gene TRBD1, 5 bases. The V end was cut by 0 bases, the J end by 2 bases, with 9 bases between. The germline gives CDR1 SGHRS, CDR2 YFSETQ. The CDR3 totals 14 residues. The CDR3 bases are TGCGCCAGCAGCTTGGGGGGCAGCACCTACGAGCAGTACTTC. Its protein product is CASSLGGSTYEQYF. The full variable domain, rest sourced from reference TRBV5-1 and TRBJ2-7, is KAGVTQTPRYLIKTRGQQVTLSCSPISGHRSVSWYQQTPGQGLQFLFEYFSETQRNKGNFPGRFSGRQFSNSRSEMNVSTLELGDSALYLCASSLGGSTYEQYFGPGTRLTVT.

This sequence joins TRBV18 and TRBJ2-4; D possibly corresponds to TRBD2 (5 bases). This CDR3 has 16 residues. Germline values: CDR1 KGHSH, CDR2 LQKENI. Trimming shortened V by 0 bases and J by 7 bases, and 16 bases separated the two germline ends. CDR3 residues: CASSPPEDWSGNIQYF. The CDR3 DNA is TGTGCCAGCTCACCACCCGAGGACTGGTCCGGGAACATTCAGTACTTC.

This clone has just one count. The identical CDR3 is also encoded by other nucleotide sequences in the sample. The CDR3 sequence is CASSLTGSTDTQYF. The CDR3 DNA reads as TGTGCCAGCAGCTTAACGGGATCAACAGATACGCAGTATTTT. The gene calls are TRBV11-2 and TRBJ2-3, with D maybe TRBD2 (5 bases). Trimming took off 2 bases at V and 3 bases at J, with 9 bases between the two ends. Looked up from germline, CDR1 is SGHAT and CDR2 is FQNNGV. The CDR3 loop spans 14 amino acids.